This T cell receptor (beta chain) stems from a study of regulatory T cells in long-lasting Graves disease. Germline CDR1 reads SGHKS; CDR2 reads YYEKEE (reference sequence). The CDR3 is made up of 14 amino acids. Trimming removed 7 bases from V and 0 bases from J, with 11 bases in between. The TCR beta library used iRepertoire HTBI primers with Arm-PCR amplification of CDR3. TCRdb passed the multiplex PCR reads through MiXCR, listing each CDR3 protein once. The sample records 650,000 to 700,000 distinct CDR3 sequences, about 32% being singletons. This clonotype showed up just a few times. Sample time point: persistent/refractory GD, antithyroid drugs over 5 years with positive TRAb. PBMCs were the source of the RNA used for TCR sequencing.

The sample in question was peripheral blood mononuclear cells (PBMCs), obtained when the disease was refractory, from a patient treated with antithyroid drugs. The J gene is TRBJ1-5, the V gene TRBV5-5, with TRBD1 as a possible D gene (5 bases). The receptor was isolated from a female donor with Graves disease. The CDR3 DNA reads TGTGCCAGCGGTAAACAGGTTAGCAATCAGCCCCAGCATTTT. The encoded protein is CASGKQVSNQPQHF.